What follows are 17 T cell receptor beta chains derived from one specimen sequenced in a study of blood T cell repertoires in COVID-19. Produced via immunoSEQ multiplex PCR; TCRdb's table is partial and in-frame only. The profile shows roughly 250,000 clones, roughly 88% of them singletons. Material: peripheral blood. The receptors were gathered from a woman between 25 and 40 years old with acute or convalescent COVID-19.

The chain is built from TRBV5-1 and TRBJ2-1; TRBD2 matches at 7 bases. V shed 4 bases and J 6 bases; nucleotides not matched to a gene: 10. Germline V lookup: CDR1 SGHRS, CDR2 YFSETQ. There are 15 residues in the CDR3. The CDR3 DNA reads as TGCGCCAGCAGCCGTAAGCGGGATCTCGTCAATGAGCAGTTCTTC. Protein product: CASSRKRDLVNEQFF. The entire variable domain, with the rest obtained from reference TRBV5-1 and TRBJ2-1, is as follows: KAGVTQTPRYLIKTRGQQVTLSCSPISGHRSVSWYQQTPGQGLQFLFEYFSETQRNKGNFPGRFSGRQFSNSRSEMNVSTLELGDSALYLCASSRKRDLVNEQFFGPGTRLTVL.

This clone has just a few counts. The V and J genes are TRBV5-4 and TRBJ1-6; 7 positions agree with TRBD1. The germline V gene encodes CDR1 SGHNT and CDR2 YYREEE (reference sequence). This CDR3 region has 14 residues. The J segment lost 10 bases and the V segment lost 5 bases, leaving 9 bases of the junction unmatched. The CDR3 nucleotides are TGTGCCAGCAGATACGGGACAGTTGGATCACCCCTCCACTTT. Amino acid sequence: CASRYGTVGSPLHF. The full variable domain, with the rest looked up from reference TRBV5-4 and TRBJ1-6, is ETGVTQSPTHLIKTRGQQVTLRCSSQSGHNTVSWYQQALGQGPQFIFQYYREEENGRGNFPPRFSGLQFPNYSSELNVNALELDDSALYLCASRYGTVGSPLHFGNGTRLTVT.

V usage is TRBV9 and J usage is TRBJ2-5; a possible D gene is TRBD2 (6 bases). Deletions cut 0 bases from V and 1 base from J, with 16 bases between. Germline V gene lookup returns CDR1 SGDLS and CDR2 YYNGEE. This CDR3 is built from 17 residues. CDR3 in amino acids: CASSVGGVLGGQETQYF. The CDR3 DNA sequence: TGTGCCAGCAGCGTAGGCGGAGTTCTCGGGGGCCAAGAGACCCAGTACTTC.

The chain employs TRBV4-1 and TRBJ2-1; 11 nucleotides align to TRBD1. The germline V gene has CDR1 MGHRA and CDR2 YSYEKL. The V and J ends lost 4 bases and 4 bases, in that order; junction bases with no gene match: 6. CDR3 length: 16 amino acids. The CDR3 reads CASSLGDRGAYNEQFF. In DNA, the CDR3 is TGCGCCAGCAGCCTCGGGGACAGGGGGGCGTACAATGAGCAGTTCTTC.

This clone has just a few counts. This chain uses TRBV27 with TRBJ2-1; maybe TRBD1 (5 bases). The length of the CDR3 is 14 residues. Germline lookup yields CDR1 MNHEY and CDR2 SMNVEV (reference sequence). V dropped 6 bases and J dropped 3 bases, with 12 bases sitting between them. CDR3 sequence: CASSQWGHYNEQFF. CDR3 bases: TGTGCCAGCAGCCAGTGGGGCCACTACAATGAGCAGTTCTTC.

The rearrangement joins TRBV19 to TRBJ2-7; unclear D gene. CDR1 and CDR2 from the germline V gene are LNHDA and SQIVND (reference sequence). Between the trimmed V and J ends, which lost 2 bases and 0 bases, there was a span of 5 bases. The CDR3 has 13 residues. The DNA for the CDR3 is TGTGCCAGTAGTATATCGAGCTCCTACGAGCAGTACTTC. It encodes CASSISSSYEQYF.

This sequence joins TRBV4-3 and TRBJ1-2; 8 bases match TRBD1. Germline V lookup: CDR1 LGHNA, CDR2 YSLEER. CDR3 length: 14 amino acids. The V gene end was trimmed by 4 bases and the J gene end by 3 bases; junction bases not matched to a gene: 4. CDR3 bases: TGCGCCAGCAGCCCGGACAGGGTTGACTATGGCTACACCTTC. Residues: CASSPDRVDYGYTF.

The chain uses TRBV6-2 or TRBV6-3 and TRBJ2-5; the D is unclear. Germline assignment: CDR1 MNHEY and CDR2 SVGEGT. CDR3 length equals 14 residues. Trimming left V 2 bases short and J 1 base short, with 8 bases between. CDR3 DNA sequence: TGTGCCAGCAGTTACAGCTCCCTCCAAGAGACCCAGTACTTC. This translates into CASSYSSLQETQYF.

This chain links TRBV25-1 with TRBJ2-7; D might be TRBD1 (5 bases). The CDR3 length is 13 residues. The germline V gene has CDR1 MGHDK and CDR2 SYGVNS. Trimming stripped 2 bases from V and 6 bases from J, with 11 bases between. The CDR3 loop is CASSERRQSEQYF. Here the CDR3 DNA reads TGTGCCAGCAGTGAACGTAGACAGAGCGAGCAGTACTTC.

J is TRBJ2-5 and V is TRBV27; D is perhaps TRBD2 (6 bases). This CDR3 has 15 residues. Germline V gene sequence: CDR1 MNHEY, CDR2 SMNVEV (reference sequence). The ends were cut back, 3 bases at V and 0 bases at J, with 11 bases in the middle. In DNA, the CDR3 is TGTGCCAGCAGTTTCCTGCGGGGTTACCAAGAGACCCAGTACTTC. Protein: CASSFLRGYQETQYF.

The genes are TRBV6-5 and TRBJ2-5, with 7 bases that match TRBD1. Per the germline V gene, CDR1 is MNHEY and CDR2 is SVGAGI. Trimming cost V 6 bases and J 1 base; bases outside gene matches: 8. The CDR3 contains 15 residues. The CDR3 DNA sequence: TGTGCCAGCAGAAAAGACAGGGTCCCCCAAGAGACCCAGTACTTC. Translating it yields CASRKDRVPQETQYF.

The chain couples TRBV7-9 to TRBJ1-3; the D is unclear. V shed 4 bases and J shed 4 bases, with 14 bases lying between them. This CDR3 contains 15 residues. In germline, CDR1 is SEHNR, CDR2 FQNEAQ (reference sequence). CDR3 region: CASSSNSRFGNTIYF. The CDR3 nucleotides read TGTGCCAGCAGCTCCAACTCCAGGTTCGGAAACACCATATATTTT.

The chain joins TRBV3-1 (or the pseudogene TRBV3-2) to TRBJ2-5; 14 positions match TRBD2. This CDR3 spans 17 amino acids. Trimming took 1 base from V and 5 from J; bases not matched to a gene: 6. The germline V gene has CDR1 LGHDT and CDR2 YNNKEL (reference sequence). In DNA form, the CDR3 reads TGTGCCAGCAGCCAAGTGGGACTAGCGGGAGAAGGTGAGACCCAGTACTTC. Translation gives CASSQVGLAGEGETQYF.

The rearrangement joins TRBV7-6 to TRBJ2-7; a possible D gene is TRBD2 (6 bases). This CDR3 is 16 amino acids long. The germline CDR1 and CDR2 sequences are SGHVS and FNYEAQ. The germline V and J ends were trimmed by 4 bases and 1 base, with 17 bases remaining between them. Here the CDR3 reads CASSSARAGLSYEQYF. CDR3 sequence (DNA): TGTGCCAGCAGCTCCGCAAGGGCGGGATTATCCTACGAGCAGTACTTC.

This clone was counted a single time. The chain has TRBV6-5 and TRBJ2-7, with a tentative D call TRBD2 (5 bases). The CDR3 has 13 amino acids. V was trimmed by 6 bases and J by 3 bases, leaving 12 bases between them. The germline gives CDR1 MNHEY, CDR2 SVGAGI. The CDR3 loop is CASRAGVYYEQYF. Written as DNA, the CDR3 is TGTGCCAGCAGGGCCGGGGTCTACTACGAGCAGTACTTC.

The rearrangement joins TRBV30 to TRBJ2-1; possible D gene TRBD1, 5 bases. This CDR3 is built from 15 residues. Germline V lookup: CDR1 GTSNPN, CDR2 SVGIG (reference sequence). Trimming removed 0 bases at V and 3 bases at J, with 12 bases between. CDR3 residues: CAWSVGAGIYNEQFF. In DNA form, the CDR3 reads TGTGCCTGGAGTGTTGGGGCAGGGATCTACAATGAGCAGTTCTTC.

The chain is built from TRBV4-1 and TRBJ2-1; 9 nucleotides line up with TRBD1. Looked up from germline, CDR1 is MGHRA and CDR2 is YSYEKL. This CDR3 has 16 residues. V lost 0 bases, J lost 7 bases, and 7 bases stayed unmatched. The CDR3 region is CASSQDRTGARNEQFF. The CDR3 nucleotides are TGCGCCAGCAGCCAAGATCGGACAGGGGCGAGGAATGAGCAGTTCTTC.